One sample yielded the 16 T cell receptor beta chains listed below, sequenced in a study of blood T cell repertoires in COVID-19. Method: immunoSEQ multiplex PCR; TCRdb's copy keeps in-frame clones and lacks some. The sample records about 340,000 clones, about 86% being singletons. Sequenced input: peripheral blood. These receptors were obtained from a man younger than 45 with active or convalescent COVID-19.

V usage is TRBV5-1 and J usage is TRBJ2-2; D is possibly TRBD1 (5 bases). Germline CDR1 reads SGHRS; CDR2 reads YFSETQ. Trimming left V 0 bases short and J 8 bases short, with 11 bases between. This CDR3 comprises 14 residues. CDR3 DNA sequence: TGCGCCAGCAGCTTGGCACAGGCGACAGGGGAGCTGTTTTTT. Translation gives CASSLAQATGELFF.

This clone was counted once. V and J are TRBV27 and TRBJ1-5; a weak D match, TRBD1 (5 bases). Germline CDR1 MNHEY, CDR2 SMNVEV (reference sequence). Between the trimmed V and J ends, which lost 5 bases and 7 bases, there was a span of 18 bases. This CDR3 spans 15 amino acids. The CDR3 loop reads CASSLGTGGVQPQHF. The CDR3, as DNA: TGTGCCAGCAGTCTCGGGACCGGGGGAGTCCAGCCCCAGCATTTT.

The chain recombines TRBV30 with TRBJ2-2, with 10 bases identical to TRBD2. The CDR3 length is 14 residues. V was pared by 8 bases and J by 4 bases, with 7 bases of the junction left unmatched. Germline CDR1 reads GTSNPN; CDR2 reads SVGIG (reference sequence). The CDR3 coding sequence is TGTGCCAGCCCGGGACTAGCGACCACCGGGGAGCTGTTTTTT. It is translated as CASPGLATTGELFF.

The chain is built from TRBV10-3 and TRBJ1-1; tentatively, D is TRBD1 (6 bases). The CDR3 length is 13 residues. The V end was cut by 6 bases, the J end by 5 bases, with 13 bases between. Germline-derived CDR1 and CDR2 are ENHRY and SYGVKD. As DNA, the CDR3 is TGTGCCATCAGCCAGGGGAGAGCAACTGAAGCTTTCTTT. This translates into CAISQGRATEAFF.

This sequence joins TRBV20-1 and TRBJ1-4, with TRBD1 identical over 8 bases. CDR3 length equals 15 residues. Germline CDR1 DFQATT, CDR2 SNEGSKA (reference sequence). The V segment lost 3 bases and the J segment 2 bases; nucleotides outside the gene matches: 5. The CDR3: CSASPRGRTNEKLFF. The CDR3 nucleotides read TGCAGTGCTAGTCCCAGGGGGCGGACTAATGAAAAACTGTTTTTT.

V and J are TRBV6-1 and TRBJ1-3; D unclear. The CDR3 length is 15 residues. V dropped 3 bases and J dropped 2 bases, with 11 bases sitting between them. The germline gives CDR1 MNHNS, CDR2 SASEGT. Here the CDR3 reads CASSEGRIPGNTIYF. CDR3 DNA: TGTGCCAGCAGTGAGGGCCGGATTCCTGGAAACACCATATATTTT.

The chain employs TRBV3-1 (or the pseudogene TRBV3-2) and TRBJ2-7; D not resolved. The CDR3 length is 15 residues. The V and J ends lost 4 bases and 3 bases respectively, with 16 bases between them. CDR1 and CDR2 from the germline V gene are LGHDT and YNNKEL (reference sequence). The CDR3 loop reads CASSPTLSRGYEQYF. DNA of the CDR3: TGTGCCAGCAGCCCCACCTTGAGCAGAGGCTACGAGCAGTACTTC.

The V gene is TRBV30, the J gene TRBJ1-2; D is unclear. Germline loops: CDR1 GTSNPN, CDR2 SVGIG (reference sequence). V dropped 3 bases and J dropped 2 bases, with 13 bases sitting between them. CDR3 length equals 14 residues. CDR3 coding DNA: TGTGCCTGGAGACCCTGGGGAGAGAACTATGGCTACACCTTC. Protein: CAWRPWGENYGYTF.

The chain uses TRBV5-5 and TRBJ1-2, with D unresolved. V shed 4 bases and J shed 5 bases, with 12 bases lying between them. Germline V gene sequence: CDR1 SGHKS, CDR2 YYEKEE (reference sequence). The CDR3 is 13 residues long. The CDR3 protein is CASSEGLAYGYTF. CDR3 nucleotide sequence: TGTGCCAGCAGCGAGGGCTTAGCGTATGGCTACACCTTC.

Concerning this clone itself: The same CDR3 is also encoded by other DNA sequences in this sample. The chain carries TRBV5-1 and TRBJ2-3, with a possible D match to TRBD1 (5 bases). Trimming stripped 2 bases from V and 1 base from J, with 8 bases between. This CDR3 spans 14 amino acids. Germline V gene sequence: CDR1 SGHRS, CDR2 YFSETQ. In DNA, the CDR3 is TGCGCCAGCAGCTTAGGGGCGGGCACAGATACGCAGTATTTT. Protein sequence: CASSLGAGTDTQYF.

This chain joins TRBV6-5 and TRBJ2-1; D possibly corresponds to TRBD2 (5 bases). CDR1 is MNHEY and CDR2 is SVGAGI in the germline V gene. The CDR3 covers 14 residues. The V and J ends lost 5 bases and 0 bases respectively, with 8 bases between them. CDR3 amino acids: CASSRGTSYNEQFF. CDR3 in DNA: TGTGCCAGCAGTCGGGGAACCTCCTACAATGAGCAGTTCTTC.

The chain uses TRBV19 and TRBJ1-5; D may be TRBD1 (5 bases). Germline V gene data show CDR1 as LNHDA and CDR2 as SQIVND (reference sequence). Trimming pared 8 bases from V and 7 bases from J, leaving 21 bases between. The CDR3 length is 15 residues. Written as DNA, the CDR3 is TGTGCCAGTGGGGGTTCCCGGGGGGGAACCCAGCCCCAGCATTTT. Protein product: CASGGSRGGTQPQHF.

This chain connects TRBV7-3 to TRBJ1-1; no reliable D call. The V gene's germline CDR1 is SGHTA and CDR2 FQGTGA. V was trimmed by 0 bases and J by 5 bases, leaving 7 bases between them. This CDR3 comprises 13 residues. The DNA of the CDR3 is TGTGCCAGCAGCTTAACTGGCGGAACTGAAGCTTTCTTT. It encodes CASSLTGGTEAFF.

This clone has a handful of counts. The CDR3 loop is CASSHPDGGNRNTIYF. The CDR3 coding sequence is TGTGCCAGCAGCCATCCCGATGGGGGGAATCGCAACACCATATATTTT. The chain links TRBV9 to TRBJ1-3; the D gene is possibly TRBD1 (5 bases). V shed 4 bases and J shed 7 bases, with 21 bases lying between them. Germline lookup yields CDR1 SGDLS and CDR2 YYNGEE. The CDR3 has 16 amino acids. The full variable domain, with the rest looked up from reference TRBV9 and TRBJ1-3, is DSGVTQTPKHLITATGQRVTLRCSPRSGDLSVYWYQQSLDQGLQFLIQYYNGEERAKGNILERFSAQQFPDLHSELNLSSLELGDSALYFCASSHPDGGNRNTIYFGEGSWLTVV.

The chain recombines TRBV30 with TRBJ1-1, with 7 bases aligning to TRBD1. The CDR3 has 13 residues. V was clipped by 2 bases and J by 5 bases; unmatched bases: 5. Germline CDR1 and CDR2: GTSNPN and SVGIG (reference sequence). CDR3 coding DNA: TGTGCCTGGAGTTCAGGGGGATCGACTGAAGCTTTCTTT. Its translation: CAWSSGGSTEAFF.

The chain uses TRBV6-5 and TRBJ2-5; perhaps TRBD1 as D (6 bases). V shed 5 bases and J shed 3 bases, with 7 bases lying between them. The CDR3 spans 12 residues. Germline loops: CDR1 MNHEY, CDR2 SVGAGI. In DNA, the CDR3 is TGTGCCAGCAGTCAGGGGAAAGAGACCCAGTACTTC. Translated: CASSQGKETQYF.